This T cell receptor beta chain appears in the sequencing data of a study of cytomegalovirus exposure and HLA in healthy donors (TCRdb year 2017). Turning to the overall study: According to a later analysis, one platform produced both the 110 or so validation repertoires and the 670 or so repertoires of the first cohort. To predict cytomegalovirus infection status, the study brought together high-throughput TCR immunosequencing, statistical association of individual TCRs with disease status, and machine learning. The aim of the study was to test whether cataloging public T cell receptors could identify signatures of past pathogen exposure. In addition to the first cohort of 666 subjects, a separate validation cohort of 120 different subjects was used. Points the paper makes about the study in general: The classifier was reported to diagnose cytomegalovirus status with high specificity and sensitivity in both the original and validation cohorts. Across donors, most TCR sequences were observed very rarely, whereas some public TCRs were present in many individuals. A later analysis found that TCRs clustered in the first cohort also tended to co-occur in the 130 or so validation repertoires, with just under 95% of cluster scores above 0. The authors suggested that the approach could potentially be extended to other disease states and immunological phenotypes. In vitro tests confirmed that a few of the cytomegalovirus-associated TCR beta chains recognize cytomegalovirus antigens. A later analysis had no HLA typing for the validation cohort, so co-occurrence there was scored across all 130 or so repertoires. The study gave a list of 150 to 200 TCR beta chains associated with cytomegalovirus.

Donors formed part of the validation cohort, which comprised 120 subjects and was distinct from the first cohort of under 850 subjects. The library was produced with the immunoSEQ multiplex PCR assay. The study's processing was this. A statistical classification framework was built to diagnose cytomegalovirus status from the catalog of TCR beta chain sequences. TCRdb stores this immuneACCESS table with in-frame sequences only. Part of the clones is absent; in the studies checked, under half of the shortfall reflects unresolved V genes, and no reason is known for the rest. V, J and clone size are those of that table, while D and trimming were read from the DNA. Present in this sample are roughly 75,000 clones, 85% to 95% of which were seen just once. The top ten clones comprise roughly 2% of the sample. The table lists this clone with a few counts. It lacks a known antigen. Base qualities are missing; no much larger clone stands one base away.

The sample taken for sequencing was PBMCs. The receptor's source is a woman aged 18-29 years in good health and CMV-seronegative.

At the DNA level, the sequence is TGCGCCAGCAGCCAAGATGTCGGGAGAGGCAATGAGCAGTTCTTC. Protein translation: CASSQDVGRGNEQFF. The chain is encoded by TRBV4-1 joined to TRBJ2-1; the best D guess is TRBD2, with 6 bases matching. Including cysteine and phenylalanine, the CDR3 has 15 amino acids. Only the CDR3 DNA is retained, 45 bases long and in frame from the first base. V and J lose 0 bases and 6 bases, and a span of 12 bases separates them. Sequences MGHRA (CDR1) and YSYEKL (CDR2) are obtained from the germline V gene.